Detailed here is one TCR beta chain. By flow cytometry, patients selected for sequencing had shown an expansion of CD8+CD57+ cells. Patient blood was sampled before any therapy had been received. These data come from a study of CD8+CD57+ T cells in acquired aplastic anemia. Germline assignment: CDR1 KGHDR and CDR2 SFDVKD. The CDR3 consists of 14 residues. V shed 5 bases and J shed 2 bases, with 12 bases lying between them. Genomic DNA constituted the template upon which TCR beta VDJ and CDR3 profiling was performed. MiXCR was run by TCRdb on the reads, yielding one entry per CDR3 protein. The data contain about 98,000 distinct CDR3 sequences, approximately 73% of them singletons.

The sequencing sample was made of sorted CD4+, CD8+, or CD8+CD57+ T cells (not recorded which) from PBMCs. V gene TRBV24-1 combines with J gene TRBJ2-7; weak D call: TRBD2 (6 bases). The clonotype was recovered from a human donor with aplastic anemia. CDR3 bases: TGTGCCACCAGTGCCCCGGGAGTAACCTACGAGCAGTACTTC. As protein: CATSAPGVTYEQYF.